This T cell receptor beta chain was obtained from a study of shared clonotypes between healthy human individuals. The length of the CDR3 is 15 residues. Germline CDR1 and CDR2: SEHNR and FQNEAQ (reference sequence). Trimming left V 3 bases short and J 5 bases short, with 16 bases between. Here immunoSEQ multiplex PCR was the method, and the copy in TCRdb shows in-frame clones only, minus some. The sample has about 2.3 million clones, roughly 92% seen once. Sequencing used naive CD4+ T cells from PBMCs. Subset in this sample: CD45RA+ positively selected. The rearrangement links TRBV7-9 to TRBJ2-5; no firm D call. The TCR sequence derives from a man aged 18 to 30 in good health. Some clones in this sample may be carry-over from other donors' samples. CDR3 sequence: CASSLALGTGETQYF. CDR3 coding DNA: TGTGCCAGCAGCTTGGCGTTAGGTACCGGGGAGACCCAGTACTTC.